These 25 T cell receptor beta chains originate from one sample sequenced in a study of cytomegalovirus exposure and HLA in healthy donors. With 60 Vbeta and 13 Jbeta primers, the PCR was carried out. TCRdb's table, derived via immunoSEQ multiplex PCR, lists solely in-frame clones and lacks some. The sample carries about 130,000 clones, around 77% recorded once. Sequencing input: PBMCs. Receptors originate from a man in his forties or fifties in good health and CMV-seronegative.

This clone was detected once. V and J are TRBV7-9 and TRBJ2-7; 7 positions match TRBD1. The trim removed 6 bases at V and 5 bases at J, leaving 10 bases unmatched. Germline CDR1 reads SEHNR; CDR2 reads FQNEAQ (reference sequence). The length of the CDR3 is 14 residues. CDR3 residues: CASSSGQVSHEQYF. The CDR3 DNA follows: TGTGCCAGCAGTTCCGGACAGGTCAGCCACGAGCAGTACTTC.

CDR3 in amino acids: CASSWGRGTSDGETQYF. CDR3 coding DNA: TGTGCCAGCAGTTGGGGGAGGGGGACTAGCGATGGGGAGACCCAGTACTTC. The chain links TRBV27 to TRBJ2-5, with TRBD2 matching 10 bases. The J segment lost 5 bases and the V segment lost 4 bases, leaving 13 bases of the junction unmatched. Germline loops: CDR1 MNHEY, CDR2 SMNVEV (reference sequence). The CDR3 sequence is 17 residues long.

The DNA for the CDR3 is TGTGCCAGCAGTTCCTCCGGGACAGCTCAAGAGACCCAGTACTTC. It encodes CASSSSGTAQETQYF. The rearrangement links TRBV28 to TRBJ2-5; 7 bases map to TRBD1. From germline, CDR1 is MDHEN and CDR2 SYDVKM. This CDR3 has 15 amino acids. With 4 bases clipped from V and 2 bases from J, the junction kept 7 bases outside the gene matches.

The chain has TRBV10-1 and TRBJ2-5; a weak D match, TRBD1 (5 bases). This CDR3 is 14 amino acids long. The V gene's germline CDR1 is WNHNN and CDR2 SYGVQD (reference sequence). The germline V and J ends were trimmed by 3 bases and 6 bases, with 14 bases remaining between them. For the CDR3, the DNA is TGCGCCAGCAGTGATAGAAGGGGCGGACAGACCCAGTACTTC. Its translation: CASSDRRGGQTQYF.

The chain links TRBV9 to TRBJ1-5; D is undetermined. V shed 3 bases and J shed 0 bases, with 7 bases lying between them. CDR1 is SGDLS, CDR2 YYNGEE, per germline. This CDR3 region has 14 residues. This CDR3 reads CASSEAGSNQPQHF. The CDR3 region has the DNA TGTGCCAGCAGCGAAGCGGGTAGCAATCAGCCCCAGCATTTT. The whole variable domain, remainder taken from reference TRBV9 and TRBJ1-5, is DSGVTQTPKHLITATGQRVTLRCSPRSGDLSVYWYQQSLDQGLQFLIQYYNGEERAKGNILERFSAQQFPDLHSELNLSSLELGDSALYFCASSEAGSNQPQHFGDGTRLSIL.

On this clone itself: A read error may produce the germline difference seen at one junction end. The chain couples TRBV7-7 to TRBJ2-5; 11 bases are a match to TRBD1. Judging by the DNA end, TRBJ2-7 fits better; the J call may be wrong. The CDR3 runs to 13 residues. The germline CDR1 and CDR2 sequences are SSHAT and FNYEAQ (reference sequence). CDR3 sequence: CASSSGQGDEQYF. CDR3 bases: TGTGCTAGCAGCTCGGGACAGGGGGACGAGCAGTACTTC.

The chain employs TRBV10-3 and TRBJ1-2, with TRBD1 as a possible D gene (6 bases). Germline loops: CDR1 ENHRY, CDR2 SYGVKD. This CDR3 has 13 residues. Trimming cost V 1 base and J 10 bases, with 13 bases left between them. The CDR3 is CAISELRTDDYTF. In DNA, the CDR3 is TGTGCCATCAGTGAGTTACGGACAGATGACTACACCTTC.

The rearrangement joins TRBV28 to TRBJ2-2; maybe TRBD2 (5 bases). With 5 bases removed from V and 3 bases from J, the gap between germline ends came to 10 bases. The CDR3 is made up of 14 amino acids. CDR1 is MDHEN, CDR2 SYDVKM, per germline. The CDR3 DNA follows: TGTGCCAGCAGTGTACTAGAGTACACCGGGGAGCTGTTTTTT. Its translation: CASSVLEYTGELFF.

This clone was seen a few times. The V call is TRBV19, the J call TRBJ1-5, with D maybe TRBD1 (5 bases). V dropped 2 bases and J dropped 3 bases, with 11 bases sitting between them. The germline V gene has CDR1 LNHDA and CDR2 SQIVND (reference sequence). The CDR3 is 15 amino acids. DNA for the CDR3: TGTGCCAGTAGTATAATGAAGGGGCCCAATCAGCCCCAGCATTTT. This gives the protein CASSIMKGPNQPQHF.

This chain connects TRBV27 to TRBJ2-1; D is perhaps TRBD2 (7 bases). The V and J ends lost 5 bases and 7 bases respectively, with 18 bases between them. CDR1 and CDR2 from the germline V gene are MNHEY and SMNVEV (reference sequence). There are 15 residues in the CDR3. The CDR3 region has the DNA TGTGCCAGCAGTCCGCCACAGGGCGGGAGAAATGAGCAGTTCTTC. Protein sequence: CASSPPQGGRNEQFF.

V and J are TRBV7-2 and TRBJ2-7; 8 bases fit TRBD2. Germline trimming cut 5 bases from V and 3 bases from J; bases unmatched to any gene: 9. Germline assignment: CDR1 SGHTA and CDR2 FQGNSA. The CDR3 totals 15 residues. The CDR3 protein is CASSTSEGTSYEQYF. The CDR3 coding sequence is TGTGCCAGCAGCACCTCCGAGGGGACTAGCTACGAGCAGTACTTC.

This chain links TRBV19 with TRBJ2-3; TRBD1 might be the D (6 bases). Per germline, CDR1 LNHDA and CDR2 SQIVND (reference sequence). This CDR3 region has 17 residues. The V and J ends lost 4 bases and 2 bases respectively, with 19 bases between them. This CDR3 is CASSTQPGQSYTDTQYF. The CDR3 coding sequence is TGTGCCAGTAGTACACAACCCGGACAGAGTTACACAGATACGCAGTATTTT.

The rearrangement joins TRBV5-1 to TRBJ1-1, with a possible D match to TRBD1 (6 bases). V gave up 4 bases and J gave up 1 base, with 14 bases separating them. CDR3 length equals 15 residues. Germline CDR1 reads SGHRS; CDR2 reads YFSETQ. As DNA, the CDR3 is TGCGCCAGCAGCGTGGAGGGACATCCGAACACTGAAGCTTTCTTT. It encodes CASSVEGHPNTEAFF.

In nucleotides, the CDR3 is TGTGCCAGCAGCCATCACAGGGGGGGCACCTACGAGCAGTACTTC. Its translation: CASSHHRGGTYEQYF. The rearrangement links TRBV11-2 to TRBJ2-7; D might be TRBD1 (8 bases). Germline CDR1 and CDR2: SGHAT and FQNNGV. V shed 5 bases and J shed 2 bases, with 16 bases lying between them. The CDR3 is 15 amino acids.

The gene calls are TRBV28 and TRBJ2-7; 10 positions agree with TRBD2. The CDR3 is 17 amino acids. Germline loops: CDR1 MDHEN, CDR2 SYDVKM. V gave up 2 bases and J gave up 2 bases; unmatched junction bases: 9. The CDR3 protein is CASSLRLAGAGTYEQYF. CDR3 sequence (DNA): TGTGCCAGCAGTTTACGGCTAGCGGGAGCCGGAACCTACGAGCAGTACTTC.

The genes are TRBV5-4 and TRBJ2-5; 8 nucleotides line up with TRBD1. The germline V gene encodes CDR1 SGHNT and CDR2 YYREEE (reference sequence). The V segment lost 1 base and the J segment 5 bases; nucleotides outside the gene matches: 7. There are 15 residues in the CDR3. The CDR3, as DNA: TGTGCCAGCAGCTTGAACCGGGACAGGAGGGAGACCCAGTACTTC. Encoded protein: CASSLNRDRRETQYF.

The chain joins TRBV15 to TRBJ1-5; 9 positions agree with TRBD1. The CDR3 is 15 residues long. V lost 3 bases, J lost 3 bases, and 3 bases stayed unmatched. The V gene's germline CDR1 is LNHNV and CDR2 YYDKDF (reference sequence). CDR3 sequence reads: CATSRDRGHNQPQHF. CDR3 sequence (DNA): TGTGCCACCAGCAGGGACAGGGGCCACAATCAGCCCCAGCATTTT.

This chain uses TRBV28 with TRBJ2-1; 12 bases align to TRBD2. Germline V gene data show CDR1 as MDHEN and CDR2 as SYDVKM. V shed 5 bases, J shed 2 bases, and the junction held 4 bases outside the gene matches. This CDR3 has 16 residues. CDR3 loop: CASSPWTSGTYNEQFF. The CDR3 DNA reads TGTGCCAGCAGTCCCTGGACTAGCGGGACCTACAATGAGCAGTTCTTC.

V usage is TRBV5-4 and J usage is TRBJ2-1; perhaps TRBD1 as D (6 bases). CDR3 length equals 14 residues. The germline V and J ends were trimmed by 2 bases and 8 bases, with 14 bases remaining between them. The germline V gene encodes CDR1 SGHNT and CDR2 YYREEE (reference sequence). Here the CDR3 reads CASSFFGQLYEQFF. CDR3 sequence (DNA): TGTGCCAGCAGCTTCTTCGGACAGCTCTATGAGCAGTTCTTC.

A single count supports this clone. The chain combines TRBV29-1 with TRBJ2-5, with no clear D. The CDR3 loop spans 13 amino acids. Trimming stripped 6 bases from V and 1 base from J, with 12 bases between. Germline V gene lookup returns CDR1 SQVTM and CDR2 ANQGSEA. CDR3 region: CSVLVGGQETQYF. For the CDR3, the DNA is TGCAGCGTCCTCGTCGGTGGCCAAGAGACCCAGTACTTC.

The chain employs TRBV11-2 and TRBJ2-3, with 9 positions matching TRBD1. The trim removed 3 bases at V and 3 bases at J, leaving 10 bases unmatched. This CDR3 comprises 17 residues. Germline V gene sequence: CDR1 SGHAT, CDR2 FQNNGV. In DNA form, the CDR3 reads TGTGCCAGCAGCTTGTACCCGGGACAGGGTGTTACAGATACGCAGTATTTT. It codes for CASSLYPGQGVTDTQYF. Variable domain in full (rest from reference TRBV11-2 and TRBJ2-3): EAGVAQSPRYKIIEKRQSVAFWCNPISGHATLYWYQQILGQGPKLLIQFQNNGVVDDSQLPKDRFSAERLKGVDSTLKIQPAKLEDSAVYLCASSLYPGQGVTDTQYFGPGTRLTVL.

The chain links TRBV7-2 to TRBJ2-1, with 9 bases that match TRBD2. The CDR3 is 15 residues long. From germline, CDR1 is SGHTA and CDR2 FQGNSA. V dropped 2 bases and J dropped 6; count of bases not matched to a gene: 5. DNA of the CDR3: TGTGCCAGCAGCTTATTTGCGGGAGGGATCAATGAGCAGTTCTTC. It is translated as CASSLFAGGINEQFF.

The rearrangement joins TRBV28 to TRBJ2-2, with 10 bases fitting TRBD2. CDR1 is MDHEN and CDR2 is SYDVKM in the germline V gene. Germline trimming cut 11 bases from V and 4 bases from J; bases unmatched to any gene: 22. The CDR3 contains 19 residues. CDR3 DNA sequence: TGTGCCTGTTGTAAGGCGCGAGGGCTAGCGGGAGTTGTCACCGGGGAGCTGTTTTTT. Amino acids: CACCKARGLAGVVTGELFF. The full variable domain, with the rest looked up from reference TRBV28 and TRBJ2-2, is DVKVTQSSRYLVKRTGEKVFLECVQDMDHENMFWYRQDPGLGLRLIYFSYDVKMKEKGDIPEGYSVSREKKERFSLILESASTNQTSMYLCACCKARGLAGVVTGELFFGEGSRLTVL.

The rearrangement uses TRBV21-1 and TRBJ1-5; the listed D gene, TRBD1, was not tested against the DNA. TRBV21-1 is described as a pseudogene. This CDR3 region has 16 residues. This chain's CDR3 is CASSKSLAGGMQPQHF. CDR3 nucleotides: TGTGCCAGCAGCAAATCCCTGGCAGGGGGCATGCAGCCCCAGCATTTT.

This sequence joins TRBV18 and TRBJ2-2, with D hard to call. Per the germline V gene, CDR1 is KGHSH and CDR2 is LQKENI. The CDR3 totals 15 residues. Trimming left V 0 bases short and J 8 bases short, with 13 bases between. The chain's CDR3 is CASSPPSDPRGELFF. CDR3 nucleotides: TGTGCCAGCTCACCACCTTCCGACCCGCGGGGGGAGCTGTTTTTT.